What follows is one T cell receptor beta chain and its context. Per the authors' pipeline: Amplification of reference gene primers was used by the study to estimate nucleated cell counts. Sequenced by immunoSEQ multiplex PCR; TCRdb stores in-frame clones only, minus some. The V and J calls and clone size come from that table; D and trimming were worked out from the DNA. The sample has more than 130,000 clones; about 84% are singletons. This sample stems from a study of blood T cell repertoires in COVID-19. Study-wide background: Donors in the United States, Italy and Spain gave samples during acute or convalescent COVID-19. T cells, B-cell-depleted T cells, or PBMCs supplied cDNA or gDNA.

Per germline, CDR1 SGHAT and CDR2 FQNNGV. The CDR3 length is 15 residues. With V trimmed by 1 base and J by 0 bases, 2 bases remained unmatched. The specimen was peripheral blood. The chain employs TRBV11-2 and TRBJ2-7, with TRBD2 matching 8 bases. This sequence was found in a human donor in a cohort sampled during active COVID-19. The CDR3 coding sequence is TGTGCCAGCAGCTTAGGCGGGGGGCCCTCCTACGAGCAGTACTTC. Protein sequence: CASSLGGGPSYEQYF.